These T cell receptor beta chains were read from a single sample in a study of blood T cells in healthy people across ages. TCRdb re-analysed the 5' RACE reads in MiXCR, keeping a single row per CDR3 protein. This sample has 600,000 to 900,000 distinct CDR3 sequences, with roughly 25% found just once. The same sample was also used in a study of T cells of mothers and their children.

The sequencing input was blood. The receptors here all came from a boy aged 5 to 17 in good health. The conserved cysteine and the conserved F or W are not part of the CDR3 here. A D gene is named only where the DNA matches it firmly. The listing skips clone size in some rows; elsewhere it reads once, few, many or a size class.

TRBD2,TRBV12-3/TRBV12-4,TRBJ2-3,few,ASSLGGTSGAVTQY
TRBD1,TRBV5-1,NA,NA,ASSLYPGQGRGEQF
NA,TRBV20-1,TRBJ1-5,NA,SAHTRYNQPQH
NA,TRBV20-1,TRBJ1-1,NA,SARWGVNTEAF
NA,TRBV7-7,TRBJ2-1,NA,ASSLGERAQQF
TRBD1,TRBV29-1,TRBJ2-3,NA,SVGTGADTQY
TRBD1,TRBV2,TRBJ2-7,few,ASTEGGTVAYEQY
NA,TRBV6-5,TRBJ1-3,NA,ASTGTDTGNTIY
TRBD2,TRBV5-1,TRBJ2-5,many,ASSPLAGGAETQY
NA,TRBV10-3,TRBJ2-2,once,AISPSRTVNTGELF
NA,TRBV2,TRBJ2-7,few,ASRRGISSYEQY
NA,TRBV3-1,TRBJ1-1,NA,ASSQGGRRAF
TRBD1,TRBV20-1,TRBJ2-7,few,SARPRDRESEQY
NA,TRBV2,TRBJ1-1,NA,ASSEQGSEAF
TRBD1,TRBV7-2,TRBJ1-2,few,ASSLGTGPYGYT
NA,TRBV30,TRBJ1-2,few,ARGPRTGLGGYT
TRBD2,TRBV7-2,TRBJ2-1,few,ASSSPSGYYNEQF
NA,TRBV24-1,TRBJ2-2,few,ATSDSRDTGELF
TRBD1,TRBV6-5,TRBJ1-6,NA,ASSYSRAGGNSPLH
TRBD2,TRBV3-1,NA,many,ASSQGWAGGTEQF
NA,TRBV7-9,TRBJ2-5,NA,ASSLRFAETQY
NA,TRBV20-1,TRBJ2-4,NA,SARDTQGGLLGNIQY
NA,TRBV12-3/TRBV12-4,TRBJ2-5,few,ASIARRFGETQY
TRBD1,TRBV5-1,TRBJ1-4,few,ASSWGQGAEKLF
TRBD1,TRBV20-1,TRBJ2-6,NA,SARTRDRDISGANVLT
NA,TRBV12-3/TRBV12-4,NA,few,ASSYGMLEQY
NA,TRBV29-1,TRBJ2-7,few,SVIGGNTYEQY
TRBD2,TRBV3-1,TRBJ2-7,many,ASSQGLAGYEQY
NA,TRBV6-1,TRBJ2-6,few,ASSGRGSGANVLT
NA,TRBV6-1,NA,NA,ASSERGPLETQY
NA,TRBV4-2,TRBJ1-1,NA,ASSPDLTEAF
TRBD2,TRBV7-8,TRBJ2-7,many,ASSLKFAGEIYEQY
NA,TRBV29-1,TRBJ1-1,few,SVGTRSEAF
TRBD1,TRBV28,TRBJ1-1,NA,ATSGGGGGNTEAF
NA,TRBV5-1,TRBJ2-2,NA,ASSDESFGELF
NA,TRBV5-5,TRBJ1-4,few,ASSLTSRRRTNEKLF
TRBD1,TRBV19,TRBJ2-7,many,ASSRQGSSYEQY
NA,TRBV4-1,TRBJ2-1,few,ASSLKYNEQF
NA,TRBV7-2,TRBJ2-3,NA,ASSLPRTLTDTQY
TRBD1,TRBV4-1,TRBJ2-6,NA,ASSESIGQGSANVLT
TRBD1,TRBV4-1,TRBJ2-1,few,ASSPGTGDFNEQF
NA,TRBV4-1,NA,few,ASSQGTRTEARDEQY
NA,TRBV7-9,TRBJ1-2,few,ASSTTTVLEFGYT
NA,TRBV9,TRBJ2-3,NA,ASSSLGRSSTDTQY
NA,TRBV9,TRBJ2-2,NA,ACSPRQGGFRTGELF
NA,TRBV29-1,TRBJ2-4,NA,SVEGTKNIQY
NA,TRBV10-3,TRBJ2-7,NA,AISESEWEQY
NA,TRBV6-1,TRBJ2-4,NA,ASSEAGGKNIQY
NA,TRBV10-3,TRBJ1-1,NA,AIGGGSEAF
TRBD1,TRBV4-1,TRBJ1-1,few,ASSQDPTGGLMAF
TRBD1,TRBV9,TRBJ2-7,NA,ASSATDRSYEQY
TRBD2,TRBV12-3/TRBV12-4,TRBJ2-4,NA,ASTWTSGENIQY
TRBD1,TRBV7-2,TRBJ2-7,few,ASSLAATGGSYGQY